This passage covers 11 T cell receptor beta chains from one sample sequenced in a study of T cell repertoires and Cas9 in healthy adults. Sequenced by immunoSEQ multiplex PCR; TCRdb stores in-frame clones only, minus some. The sample contains about 15,000 clones, under 90% of which appear only once. Sequencing input: Tregs (CD4+, CD25+, CD127-, CD137-, CD154-) from PBMCs; culture status not recorded. The receptors come from a human donor in good health.

With regard to this clone: A read error may account for a junction end that differs from germline. V gene TRBV5-1 combines with J gene TRBJ2-7, with D unresolved. CDR1 and CDR2 (germline): SGHRS, YFSETQ. The CDR3 loop spans 12 amino acids. CDR3 in DNA: TGTGCCAGCAGCTTAGACCGTTACGAGCAGTACTTC. The encoded protein is CASSLDRYEQYF.

J is TRBJ1-1 and V is TRBV29-1; no clear D gene. The germline CDR1 and CDR2 sequences are SQVTM and ANQGSEA. V was trimmed by 7 bases and J by 2 bases, leaving 14 bases between them. CDR3 length: 13 residues. CDR3 DNA: TGCAGCGCCCGTGGGCGGTCTAACACTGAAGCTTTCTTT. Protein: CSARGRSNTEAFF.

Only one count was recorded for this clone. The chain recombines TRBV5-1 with TRBJ1-6; no clear D. This CDR3 is built from 15 residues. Germline V gives CDR1 SGHRS, CDR2 YFSETQ. Trimming left V 1 base short and J 5 bases short, with 10 bases between. The CDR3 region has the DNA TGCGCCAGCAGCTTGTCGGCAGCAAATAATTCACCCCTCCACTTT. Amino acids: CASSLSAANNSPLHF. The variable domain in full, completed from reference TRBV5-1 and TRBJ1-6, reads KAGVTQTPRYLIKTRGQQVTLSCSPISGHRSVSWYQQTPGQGLQFLFEYFSETQRNKGNFPGRFSGRQFSNSRSEMNVSTLELGDSALYLCASSLSAANNSPLHFGNGTRLTVT.

This clone has only one observation. This chain connects TRBV15 to TRBJ1-4, with TRBD1 as a possible D gene (5 bases). Germline CDR1 is LNHNV and CDR2 is YYDKDF (reference sequence). The ends were cut back, 8 bases at V and 4 bases at J, with 11 bases in the middle. The CDR3 consists of 13 residues. The CDR3 here is CATRRGVNEKLFF. In DNA form, the CDR3 reads TGTGCCACCCGCCGGGGGGTTAATGAAAAACTGTTTTTT.

The chain couples TRBV6-6 to TRBJ1-2; the match to TRBD1 covers 9 bases. The CDR3 loop spans 14 amino acids. Trimming took 2 bases from V and 8 from J; bases not matched to a gene: 6. Germline V gene sequence: CDR1 MNHNY, CDR2 SVGAGI (reference sequence). The CDR3 here is CASSYDRGGFGYTF. The DNA for the CDR3 is TGTGCCAGCAGTTACGACAGGGGGGGATTCGGCTACACCTTC.

In DNA, the CDR3 is TGTGCCAGCAGATTGACAGGGAGCTCCTACGAGCAGTACTTC. The encoded protein is CASRLTGSSYEQYF. V gene TRBV6-1 combines with J gene TRBJ2-7; 7 positions match TRBD1. Germline CDR1 reads MNHNS; CDR2 reads SASEGT. The CDR3 covers 14 residues. V shed 6 bases, J shed 0 bases, and the junction held 5 bases outside the gene matches.

CDR3 nucleotides: TGTGCCAGCAGTGCGGGCCGGGGCTCCTACGAGCAGTACTTC. Protein product: CASSAGRGSYEQYF. The rearrangement uses TRBV6-1 and TRBJ2-7; D may be TRBD2 (5 bases). Trimming took 4 bases from V and 0 from J, leaving 10 bases between them. The CDR3 consists of 14 residues. The germline gives CDR1 MNHNS, CDR2 SASEGT.

This clone was counted a single time. V usage is TRBV6-6 and J usage is TRBJ2-7, with D perhaps TRBD1 (5 bases). CDR3 length: 12 amino acids. The V end lost 0 bases, the J end lost 9 bases, and 9 bases lay between the germline ends. Germline V lookup: CDR1 MNHNY, CDR2 SVGAGI (reference sequence). CDR3 residues: CASSYSRAPQYF. The CDR3 DNA sequence: TGTGCCAGCAGTTACTCCAGGGCCCCGCAGTACTTC.

This clone was detected only once. As DNA, the CDR3 is TGTGCCAGCAGCTCTGCCGGGGGTGTTATCGGCTACACCTTC. Translated: CASSSAGGVIGYTF. The rearrangement uses TRBV7-9 and TRBJ1-2, with D possibly being TRBD1 (5 bases). V shed 4 bases and J shed 8 bases, with 17 bases lying between them. The CDR3 contains 14 residues. In germline, CDR1 is SEHNR, CDR2 FQNEAQ (reference sequence).

The chain uses TRBV9 and TRBJ2-2; no clear D. V lost 4 bases to trimming and J lost 0 bases, with 7 bases between them. From germline, CDR1 is SGDLS and CDR2 YYNGEE. The CDR3 is made up of 14 amino acids. CDR3 in DNA: TGTGCCAGCAGCTATACAGCGAACACCGGGGAGCTGTTTTTT. Protein product: CASSYTANTGELFF.

This clone was seen only once. The genes are TRBV2 and TRBJ1-2; 7 bases fit TRBD1. The length of the CDR3 is 14 residues. Per the germline V gene, CDR1 is SNHLY and CDR2 is FYNNEI. V lost 4 bases, J lost 1 base, and 3 bases stayed unmatched. CDR3 protein: CASSGDRDNYGYTF. CDR3 nucleotides: TGTGCCAGCAGTGGGGACAGAGATAACTATGGCTACACCTTC.